This paragraph reports one T cell receptor (beta chain). The sample originates from a study of shared clonotypes between healthy human individuals. Sequencing used immunoSEQ multiplex PCR; TCRdb keeps in-frame clones, though not all of them. Here the sample spans about 2.2 million clones, 85% to 95% being singletons. Naive CD8 cells comprised CD45RO-negative, CCR7-positively selected cells, excluding terminally differentiated effector memory CD45RA+ cells. The sequenced material came from naive CD8+ T cells from PBMCs. The TCR sequence derives from a man younger than 35 in good health. Some clones in this sample may be carry-over from other donors' samples.

The CDR3: CASSSGTAGLNTEAFF. The DNA of the CDR3 is TGCGCCAGCAGCTCCGGGACAGCTGGATTGAACACTGAAGCTTTCTTT. V is TRBV5-1 and J is TRBJ1-1, with TRBD1 matching 7 bases. The CDR3 sequence is 16 residues long. V lost 3 bases to trimming and J lost 0 bases; unmatched junction nucleotides: 8. Germline CDR1 SGHRS, CDR2 YFSETQ.